A selection of T cell receptor beta chains follows, all from one sample in a study of shared clonotypes between healthy human individuals. Method: immunoSEQ multiplex PCR; TCRdb's copy keeps in-frame clones and lacks some. Here the sample spans roughly 1.4 million clones, approximately 98.5% being singletons. Sample: naive CD4+ T cells sorted from blood. Receptors originate from a man aged 30-40 years in good health. Each CDR3 is given with its conserved first and last residue. A D gene is named only where the DNA matches it firmly. Rows may omit the clone size; those that give it use once, few, many or a size class.

CDR3 DNA,CDR3 protein,D gene,clone size,V gene,J gene
TGTGCCAGCAGCGAGATACAAGGCGGTGAGCAGTTCTTC,CASSEIQGGEQFF,NA,NA,TRBV6-1,TRBJ2-1
TGTGCCAGCAGCTTAGGGCGGGTCCTCTCCTACGAGCAGTACTTC,CASSLGRVLSYEQYF,NA,NA,TRBV7-2,TRBJ2-7
TGTGCCAGCCCGCCCCCGATCGGGGGCCAAGAGACCCAGTACTTC,CASPPPIGGQETQYF,NA,NA,TRBV7-2,TRBJ2-5
TGTGCCAGCAGCTCACCCGGGACTAGCACATACGAGCAGTACTTC,CASSSPGTSTYEQYF,TRBD2,NA,TRBV6-5,TRBJ2-7
TGTGCCAGCATAGAGGGGGGTCAGGGCCTGACTGAAGCTTTCTTT,CASIEGGQGLTEAFF,NA,NA,TRBV7-2,TRBJ1-1
TGTGCCAGCACCCTTAGTCGCGACAATGAGCAGTTCTTC,CASTLSRDNEQFF,NA,NA,TRBV7-2,TRBJ2-1
TGTGCCAGCAGCAGCGGACTAGCGGGATCCGGCGAGCAGTACTTC,CASSSGLAGSGEQYF,TRBD2,once,TRBV7-2,TRBJ2-7
TGCGCCAGCAAGGGCCCGTTAGTAGGGTCGCGTGATGAGCAGTTCTTC,CASKGPLVGSRDEQFF,NA,NA,TRBV5-1,TRBJ2-1
TGTGCCAGCAGCAAAGGGCGGAACACTGAAGCTTTCTTT,CASSKGRNTEAFF,NA,NA,TRBV21-1,TRBJ1-1
TGTGCCAGCAGTGACCTACAGGGGACTGGAAACACCATATATTTT,CASSDLQGTGNTIYF,TRBD1,NA,TRBV9,TRBJ1-3
TGTGCCATCTCCGGGACTAGCGGGAGCACAGATACGCAGTATTTT,CAISGTSGSTDTQYF,TRBD2,NA,TRBV10-3,TRBJ2-3
TGTGCCAGCTCACCACGACCGCGTAGCTCCTACGAGCAGTACTTC,CASSPRPRSSYEQYF,NA,NA,TRBV18,TRBJ2-7
TGTGCCAGCAGCTGGTTGACTAGCGGGGGGTTAAGGGAGACCCAGTACTTC,CASSWLTSGGLRETQYF,TRBD2,NA,TRBV7-9,TRBJ2-5
TGTGCCAGCAGCTTGTTGGGGGGACAGGTCACCTCCTACAATGAGCAGTTCTTC,CASSLLGGQVTSYNEQFF,TRBD1,NA,TRBV5-4,TRBJ2-1
TGTGCCAGCAGCCCAGGACTTATCACCGGGGAGCTGTTTTTT,CASSPGLITGELFF,NA,NA,TRBV7-2,TRBJ2-2
TGTGCCAGCAACCAGGGTGGCGTAGAGACCCAGTACTTC,CASNQGGVETQYF,NA,NA,TRBV6-5,TRBJ2-5
TGTGCCAGCAGCGGGGGTAGCGGACCCCTCTACGAGCAGTACTTC,CASSGGSGPLYEQYF,NA,NA,TRBV9,TRBJ2-7
TGTGCCAGCAGCCGAACCGCGGTGGGACCGTCCTCTGGAAACACCATATATTTT,CASSRTAVGPSSGNTIYF,NA,NA,TRBV11-1,TRBJ1-3
TGTGCCAGCAGCTTAGAAGGGGATCGATCCTACGAGCAGTACTTC,CASSLEGDRSYEQYF,NA,NA,TRBV7-9,TRBJ2-7
TGTGCCAGCAGTATGGACCGATATGGCTACACCTTC,CASSMDRYGYTF,NA,NA,TRBV28,TRBJ1-2
TGTGCCAGCAAACCCGGGACTAGCGATTCCCATACGCAGTATTTT,CASKPGTSDSHTQYF,TRBD2,NA,TRBV4-2,TRBJ2-3
TGCAGTGCCAGGGGTAAAAATGGAGGATTT,CSARGKNGGF,NA,NA,TRBV20-1,TRBJ1-1
TGCGCCAGCAGCTTCCTGGCCGGAGGTGTTACCGGGGAGCTGTTTTTT,CASSFLAGGVTGELFF,NA,NA,TRBV4-1,TRBJ2-2
TGTGCCAGCAGCTTGGCACAATTCTCCTACGAGCAGTACTTC,CASSLAQFSYEQYF,NA,NA,TRBV5-5,TRBJ2-7
TGCGCCAGCAGCTTGATGATGGTCAACACTGAAGCTTTCTTT,CASSLMMVNTEAFF,NA,NA,TRBV5-1,TRBJ1-1